What follows describes a single TCR beta chain. The sample comes from a study of blood T cell repertoires in COVID-19. This CDR3 is 12 amino acids long. Germline lookup yields CDR1 WNHNN and CDR2 SYGVQD (reference sequence). V gave up 7 bases and J gave up 4 bases, with 10 bases separating them. Libraries were prepared by immunoSEQ multiplex PCR; TCRdb keeps only in-frame clonotypes and omits some of them. The sample comprises approximately 230,000 clones, about 91% of which are singletons, and roughly 6.7% rests with the top ten. This chain uses TRBV10-1 with TRBJ1-1; D call uncertain. This TCR was sampled from a woman between 25 and 40 years old with COVID-19, enrolled during active disease. The specimen sequenced was peripheral blood. The CDR3 loop is CASIVAATEAFF. The CDR3 nucleotides are TGCGCCAGCATAGTAGCCGCCACTGAAGCTTTCTTT.